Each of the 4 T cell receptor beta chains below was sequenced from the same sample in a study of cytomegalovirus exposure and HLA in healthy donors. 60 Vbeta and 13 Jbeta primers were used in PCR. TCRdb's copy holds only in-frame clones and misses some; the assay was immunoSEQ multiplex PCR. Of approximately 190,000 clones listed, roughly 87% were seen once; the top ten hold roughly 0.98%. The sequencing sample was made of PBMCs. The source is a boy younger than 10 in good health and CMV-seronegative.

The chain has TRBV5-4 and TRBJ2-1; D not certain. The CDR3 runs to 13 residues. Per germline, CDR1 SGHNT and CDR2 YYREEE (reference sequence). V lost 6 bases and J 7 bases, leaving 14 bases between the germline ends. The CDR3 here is CASTHPEVNEQFF. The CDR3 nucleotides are TGTGCCAGCACCCACCCAGAGGTGAATGAGCAGTTCTTC.

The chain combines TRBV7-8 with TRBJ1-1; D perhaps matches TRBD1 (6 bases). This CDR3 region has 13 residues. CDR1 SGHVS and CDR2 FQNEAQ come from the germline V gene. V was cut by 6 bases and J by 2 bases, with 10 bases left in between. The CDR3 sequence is CASRSDRNTEAFF. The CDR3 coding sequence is TGTGCCAGCAGGTCGGACAGAAACACTGAAGCTTTCTTT.

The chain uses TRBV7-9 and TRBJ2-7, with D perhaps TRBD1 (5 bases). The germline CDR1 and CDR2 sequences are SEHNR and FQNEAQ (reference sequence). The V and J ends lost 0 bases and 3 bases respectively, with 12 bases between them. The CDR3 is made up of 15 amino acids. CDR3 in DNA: TGTGCCAGCAGCTTAGCCTGGAAAAGGGGCTACGAGCAGTACTTC. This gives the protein CASSLAWKRGYEQYF.

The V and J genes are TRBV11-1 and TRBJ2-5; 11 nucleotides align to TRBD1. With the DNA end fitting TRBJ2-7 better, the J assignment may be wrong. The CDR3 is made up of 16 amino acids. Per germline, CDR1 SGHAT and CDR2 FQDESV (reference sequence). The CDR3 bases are TGTGCCAGCAGCTATCCCCGGGACAGGGGGGTCGGCGAGCAGTACTTC. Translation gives CASSYPRDRGVGEQYF.